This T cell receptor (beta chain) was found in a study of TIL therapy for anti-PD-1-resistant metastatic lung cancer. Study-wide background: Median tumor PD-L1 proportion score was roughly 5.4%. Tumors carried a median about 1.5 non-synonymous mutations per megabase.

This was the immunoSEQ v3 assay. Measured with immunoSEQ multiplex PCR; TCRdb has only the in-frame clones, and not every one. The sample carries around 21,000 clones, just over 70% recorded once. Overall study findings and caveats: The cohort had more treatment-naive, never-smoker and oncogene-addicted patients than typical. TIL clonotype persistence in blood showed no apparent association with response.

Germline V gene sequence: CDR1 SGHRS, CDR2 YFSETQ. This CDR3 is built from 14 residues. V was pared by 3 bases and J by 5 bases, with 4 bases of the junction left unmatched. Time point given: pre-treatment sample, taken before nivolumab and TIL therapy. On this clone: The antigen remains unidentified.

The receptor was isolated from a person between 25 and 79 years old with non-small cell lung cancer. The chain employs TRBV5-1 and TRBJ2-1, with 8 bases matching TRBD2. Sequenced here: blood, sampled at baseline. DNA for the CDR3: TGCGCCAGCAGCTCGGGACTAGTTAACAATGAGCAGTTCTTC. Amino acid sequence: CASSSGLVNNEQFF.